Described below is a single TCR beta chain sequence and its context. These data originate in a study of blood T cell repertoires in COVID-19. The method was immunoSEQ multiplex PCR; TCRdb's version includes in-frame clones alone and lacks a portion of them. The sample lists approximately 200,000 clones; 75% to 90% were seen once. The sample was PBMCs or T cells enriched from blood (not recorded which). This TCR derives from a woman younger than 35 in a cohort exposed to, infected with or recovered from COVID-19 (not recorded which).

The CDR3 loop reads CASSFFPQGLEAQHF. The DNA for the CDR3 is TGTGCCAGCAGTTTCTTCCCCCAGGGGTTGGAGGCCCAGCATTTT. The rearrangement links TRBV27 to TRBJ1-5, with a weak D call TRBD1 (6 bases). The CDR3 is 15 residues long. V was pared by 3 bases and J by 11 bases, with 20 bases between. Germline V gives CDR1 MNHEY, CDR2 SMNVEV (reference sequence).